This T cell receptor (beta chain) was found in a study of cytomegalovirus exposure and HLA in healthy donors. Study observations and caveats: Later analysis identified several of the most significant clusters that appeared linked to common viral pathogens.

About this clone: Its target is not known.

Vbeta (60) and Jbeta (13) primers were used in the PCR. Sequencing was performed with immunoSEQ multiplex PCR; in TCRdb, only in-frame clones are kept and a portion is missing. Of some 180,000 clones in the sample, approximately 80% were seen once. V was shortened by 5 bases and J by 6 bases, with 17 bases between the two germline ends. CDR1 and CDR2 from the germline V gene are MDHEN and SYDVKM. This CDR3 is 14 amino acids long. This clonotype was obtained from a woman aged 30 to 39 in good health and CMV-seronegative. This sequence joins TRBV28 and TRBJ2-7; unclear D gene. Material for sequencing was PBMCs. CDR3 sequence (DNA): TGTGCCAGCAGTCGACCGGCCCTACCGGGCGAGCAGTACTTC. It codes for CASSRPALPGEQYF. Full variable domain (outside the CDR3, taken from reference TRBV28 and TRBJ2-7): DVKVTQSSRYLVKRTGEKVFLECVQDMDHENMFWYRQDPGLGLRLIYFSYDVKMKEKGDIPEGYSVSREKKERFSLILESASTNQTSMYLCASSRPALPGEQYFGPGTRLTVT.